This entry lists 6 T cell receptor beta chains sequenced from one sample in a study of T cell changes during pregnancy in multiple sclerosis. Profiling relied on immunoSEQ multiplex PCR, and the TCRdb table lists in-frame clones only, not all of them. The data contain roughly 32,000 clones, about 88% of them singletons. The sequenced sample was CD8+ T cells from peripheral blood mononuclear cells, obtained in the third trimester of pregnancy. The receptor set was obtained from a female donor with multiple sclerosis, enrolled in a pregnancy study.

Here the CDR3 reads CASRDTVDQPQHF. The CDR3 bases are TGTGCCAGCAGAGACACGGTTGATCAGCCCCAGCATTTT. V usage is TRBV6-6 and J usage is TRBJ1-5; no firm D call. With 6 bases removed from V and 5 bases from J, the gap between germline ends came to 11 bases. Germline V CDR1 and CDR2: MNHNY, SVGAGI (reference sequence). This CDR3 comprises 13 residues.

The V gene is TRBV25-1, the J gene TRBJ2-3; possibly TRBD2 for D (6 bases). There are 15 residues in the CDR3. V was trimmed by 3 bases and J by 1 base, leaving 11 bases between them. Germline V gives CDR1 MGHDK, CDR2 SYGVNS. CDR3 DNA: TGTGCCAGCAGTGATCGGAGGGGTGGCACAGATACGCAGTATTTT. This encodes CASSDRRGGTDTQYF.

The chain employs TRBV7-6 and TRBJ2-6; D gene unclear. The V end lost 5 bases, the J end lost 0 bases, and 8 bases lay between the germline ends. This CDR3 contains 15 residues. CDR1 and CDR2 (germline): SGHVS, FNYEAQ. CDR3 nucleotides: TGTGCCAGCAGCCCGGTTGCCTCTGGGGCCAACGTCCTGACTTTC. As protein: CASSPVASGANVLTF.

This clone appeared a few times. The CDR3 loop is CAWMSQATYPYEQYF. CDR3 coding DNA: TGTGCCTGGATGAGTCAGGCCACCTATCCATACGAGCAGTACTTC. The chain has TRBV30 and TRBJ2-7; D is undetermined. The CDR3 is 15 amino acids. CDR1 GTSNPN and CDR2 SVGIG come from the germline V gene (reference sequence). V was shortened by 4 bases and J by 4 bases, with 20 bases between the two germline ends.

The rearrangement links TRBV27 to TRBJ1-4; D is perhaps TRBD1 (5 bases). Germline V gene lookup returns CDR1 MNHEY and CDR2 SMNVEV (reference sequence). V was cut by 6 bases and J by 7 bases, with 15 bases left in between. The CDR3 has 14 amino acids. CDR3 in DNA: TGTGCCAGCAGCCCTTCCTGGGGGGGTGAAAAACTGTTTTTT. Protein product: CASSPSWGGEKLFF.

The genes are TRBV27 and TRBJ2-1; 9 bases map to TRBD1. V lost 7 bases, J lost 4 bases, and 5 bases stayed unmatched. This CDR3 contains 14 residues. Germline assignment: CDR1 MNHEY and CDR2 SMNVEV (reference sequence). In DNA form, the CDR3 reads TGTGCCAGCACCAGACAGGGGGTATACAATGAGCAGTTCTTC. It is translated as CASTRQGVYNEQFF.